The 4 T cell receptor beta chains below come from one sample, sequenced in a study of control samples from healthy donors and cancer patients (dated by TCRdb to about 2020). Libraries were prepared through the immunoSEQ multiplex PCR assay. TCRdb carries this immuneACCESS record with in-frame sequences only. Its versions omit some clonotypes, under half of them owing to an unresolved V gene in the studies checked, with the rest unexplained. In all, the sample holds about 230,000 clones, and about 80% of those were seen once. The ten largest clones add up to roughly 15% of the sample. Sequences were obtained from PBMCs. Source of these receptors: a woman aged 55-69 years with lung cancer.

The chain has TRBV10-3 and TRBJ2-3; tentatively, D is TRBD2 (6 bases). This CDR3 spans 15 amino acids. Per germline, CDR1 ENHRY and CDR2 SYGVKD. V was trimmed by 4 bases and J by 1 base, leaving 12 bases between them. The CDR3 DNA follows: TGTGCCATCAGTGGGAGGGGCGATGGCACAGATACGCAGTATTTT. This gives the protein CAISGRGDGTDTQYF.

The rearrangement joins TRBV7-7 to TRBJ2-5; D gene ambiguous. Trimming removed 3 bases from V and 4 bases from J, with 12 bases in between. CDR1 SSHAT and CDR2 FNYEAQ come from the germline V gene (reference sequence). This CDR3 contains 14 residues. This CDR3 is CASSFEKAAETQYF. The CDR3 bases are TGTGCCAGCAGCTTCGAGAAGGCCGCAGAGACCCAGTACTTC. The full variable domain, rest sourced from reference TRBV7-7 and TRBJ2-5, is GAGVSQSPRYKVTKRGQDVTLRCDPISSHATLYWYQQALGQGPEFLTYFNYEAQPDKSGLPSDRFSAERPEGSISTLTIQRTEQRDSAMYRCASSFEKAAETQYFGPGTRLLVL.

The CDR3 DNA reads TGTGCCAGCAGCCCAACAGGGATATCTAATTCACCCCTCCACTTT. This codes for CASSPTGISNSPLHF. The chain carries TRBV3-1 (or the pseudogene TRBV3-2) and TRBJ1-6; possible D gene TRBD1, 6 bases. Germline V gene sequence: CDR1 LGHDT, CDR2 YNNKEL (reference sequence). The V gene lost 4 bases and the J gene lost 6 bases, with 13 bases spanning the gap. CDR3 length: 15 residues.

The rearrangement joins TRBV5-4 to TRBJ2-1, with TRBD2 matching over 10 bases. The V and J ends lost 1 base and 0 bases, in that order; junction bases with no gene match: 4. Germline CDR1 and CDR2: SGHNT and YYREEE (reference sequence). The CDR3 runs 17 residues. CDR3 bases: TGTGCCAGCAGCTTGTTCGGACTAGCGGACTCCTACAATGAGCAGTTCTTC. Translating it yields CASSLFGLADSYNEQFF. Filled out from reference TRBV5-4 and TRBJ2-1, the complete variable domain reads ETGVTQSPTHLIKTRGQQVTLRCSSQSGHNTVSWYQQALGQGPQFIFQYYREEENGRGNFPPRFSGLQFPNYSSELNVNALELDDSALYLCASSLFGLADSYNEQFFGPGTRLTVL.